This entry lists 8 T cell receptor beta chains sequenced from one sample in a study of cytomegalovirus exposure and HLA in healthy donors. PCR employed 60 Vbeta and 13 Jbeta primers. Assay: immunoSEQ multiplex PCR; the TCRdb copy retains only in-frame clones and omits some. The sample contains 150,000 to 200,000 clones, 60% to 85% of which appear only once. Sequencing was carried out using PBMCs. These receptor sequences come from a woman aged 25 to 39 in good health and CMV-seronegative.

This clone appeared a few times. This rearrangement joins TRBV7-2 to TRBJ1-6, with D hard to call. In germline, CDR1 is SGHTA, CDR2 FQGNSA. V was trimmed by 1 base and J by 4 bases, leaving 8 bases between them. The CDR3 length is 15 residues. The CDR3 DNA reads as TGTGCCAGCAGCTTAGTGCAACTATATAATTCACCCCTCCACTTT. It translates to CASSLVQLYNSPLHF.

J is TRBJ1-1 and V is TRBV5-1, with 8 bases aligning to TRBD1. V was clipped by 7 bases and J by 2 bases; unmatched bases: 13. The germline gives CDR1 SGHRS, CDR2 YFSETQ. The CDR3 contains 16 residues. The CDR3 here is CASARQTGDYNTEAFF. The CDR3 bases are TGCGCCAGCGCTAGACAGACAGGGGATTATAACACTGAAGCTTTCTTT.

The table lists this clone with a few counts. The V call is TRBV18, the J call TRBJ2-7, with 7 bases identical to TRBD1. The CDR3 has 18 residues. The germline gives CDR1 KGHSH, CDR2 LQKENI. V lost 0 bases to trimming and J lost 0 bases; unmatched junction nucleotides: 11. The CDR3 region has the DNA TGTGCCAGCTCACCACCCATAGGGACAGCTATTCACTCCTACGAGCAGTACTTC. As protein: CASSPPIGTAIHSYEQYF.

The J gene is TRBJ2-1, the V gene TRBV21-1; TRBD2 is the table's D call, not checked against the DNA. TRBV21-1 is listed as a pseudogene. CDR3 length: 18 residues. CDR3 in DNA: TGTGCCAGCAGCAACCCAACTTTAAGCGGGAGCTCCTACAATGAGCAGTTCTTC. Protein: CASSNPTLSGSSYNEQFF.

This clone was seen more than once but under ten times. One junction end disagrees with the germline gene, perhaps due to a read error. The V gene is TRBV5-1, the J gene TRBJ2-1; 10 bases fit TRBD2. The CDR3 covers 13 residues. From germline, CDR1 is SGHRS and CDR2 YFSETQ. CDR3 protein: CASRLAGVNGQFF. The CDR3 DNA is TGCGCCAGCAGGCTAGCGGGGGTCAATGGGCAGTTCTTC.

The chain is built from TRBV5-1 and TRBJ1-4; maybe TRBD1 (5 bases). The CDR3 has 15 amino acids. CDR1 SGHRS and CDR2 YFSETQ come from the germline V gene. V shed 1 base and J shed 7 bases, with 14 bases lying between them. Here the CDR3 DNA reads TGCGCCAGCAGCTTGAGTGGGGCCGGTGGTGAAAAACTGTTTTTT. It translates to CASSLSGAGGEKLFF.

This chain joins TRBV5-6 and TRBJ1-3; D not resolved. The V gene lost 1 base and the J gene lost 0 bases, with 5 bases spanning the gap. Germline values: CDR1 SGHDT, CDR2 YYEEEE. The CDR3 contains 14 residues. The CDR3 sequence is CASSLSFSGNTIYF. Here the CDR3 DNA reads TGTGCCAGCAGCTTGTCGTTCTCTGGAAACACCATATATTTT.

V usage is TRBV9 and J usage is TRBJ2-5; 9 bases are shared with TRBD2. CDR1 is SGDLS, CDR2 YYNGEE, per germline. This CDR3 region has 15 residues. V lost 0 bases to trimming and J lost 3 bases; unmatched junction nucleotides: 3. CDR3 sequence (DNA): TGTGCCAGCAGCGTAGGTGCGGGGGGGGAAGAGACCCAGTACTTC. Amino acids: CASSVGAGGEETQYF.